A selection of T cell receptor beta chains follows, all from one sample in a study of HIV-infected patients and healthy controls. TCRdb reprocessed the 5' RACE reads via MiXCR and lists one record per CDR3 protein. Seen here are over 15,000 distinct CDR3 sequences, 8.9% observed once, and the top ten hold roughly 2.5%. The source material was blood. The receptor set was obtained from an adult in good health. Each CDR3 is given with its conserved first and last residue.

J: TRBJ2-3; V: TRBV7-8; CDR3: CASSLVGLAGGQDTQYF
J: TRBJ2-5; V: TRBV7-2; CDR3: CASSFPWGETQYF
J: TRBJ1-6; V: TRBV15; CDR3: CATSRAVGSPLHF
J: TRBJ1-5; V: TRBV18; CDR3: CASSPQGPGYSNQPQHF
J: TRBJ2-5; V: TRBV4-3; CDR3: CASSQEFAGVLETQYF
J: TRBJ2-5; V: TRBV6-6; CDR3: CASSADGGPETQYF
J: TRBJ1-4; V: TRBV3-1; CDR3: CASSQDLRGEKLFF
J: TRBJ2-3; V: TRBV12-3/TRBV12-4; CDR3: CASRLAGAITDTQYF
J: TRBJ2-2; V: TRBV20-1; CDR3: CSARAPFAGELFF
J: TRBJ1-5; V: TRBV12-3/TRBV12-4; CDR3: CASSFGGFSNQPQHF
J: TRBJ2-4; V: TRBV5-6; CDR3: CASSRKTGILDF
J: TRBJ1-1; V: TRBV12-3/TRBV12-4; CDR3: CASSPTGVTEAFF
J: TRBJ1-5; V: TRBV2; CDR3: CASSENQGSQPQHF
J: TRBJ2-1; V: TRBV29-1; CDR3: CSVDFGTPDNEQFF
J: TRBJ1-5; V: TRBV28; CDR3: CASSPAGLEQPQHF
J: TRBJ2-1; V: TRBV29-1; CDR3: CSAIGRTNYNEQFF
J: TRBJ2-4; V: TRBV6-1; CDR3: CASSWDEGNIQYF
J: TRBJ2-7; V: TRBV5-1; CDR3: CASSLSAGSYEQYF
J: TRBJ1-2; V: TRBV2; CDR3: CASNRMGARGYTF
J: TRBJ2-3; V: TRBV28; CDR3: CASSLMARISTDTQYF
J: TRBJ2-6; V: TRBV6-2/TRBV6-3; CDR3: CASSYFFSGGSSGANVLTF
J: TRBJ1-1; V: TRBV10-3; CDR3: CAISPLGTEAFF
J: TRBJ1-5; V: TRBV7-7; CDR3: CASSLVGQHDYSNQPQHF
J: TRBJ1-1; V: TRBV2; CDR3: CASRAPTGFAEAFF
J: TRBJ1-5; V: TRBV12-2; CDR3: CASRLPRGRKWQPQHF
J: TRBJ2-2; V: TRBV6-4; CDR3: CASSDGTNTGELFF
J: TRBJ2-2; V: TRBV7-7; CDR3: CASSLASGGVTGELFF
J: TRBJ2-3; V: TRBV2; CDR3: CASSVQDTQYF
J: TRBJ2-6; V: TRBV7-8; CDR3: CASSFSHGAAGANVLTF
J: TRBJ2-5; V: TRBV7-2; CDR3: CASSPPASSETQYF
J: TRBJ2-3; V: TRBV7-2; CDR3: CASSLAGSLSTDTQYF
J: TRBJ2-4; V: TRBV5-1; CDR3: CASSRGQVLAKNIQYF
J: TRBJ2-2; V: TRBV6-5; CDR3: CASRTRVTGELFF
J: TRBJ1-2; V: TRBV4-3; CDR3: CASSQDRDANYGYTF
J: TRBJ1-2; V: TRBV2; CDR3: CASSQDSYGYTF
J: TRBJ1-5; V: TRBV20-1; CDR3: CSARTFREQSIYSNQPQHF
J: TRBJ1-1; V: TRBV5-1; CDR3: CASSLQAGNTEAFF
J: TRBJ1-1; V: TRBV5-1; CDR3: CASSLGPGGLTEAFF
J: TRBJ2-3; V: TRBV20-1; CDR3: CSASGPTSGRANTQYF
J: TRBJ2-1; V: TRBV4-3; CDR3: CASSQYRGSYNEQFF
J: TRBJ2-7; V: TRBV7-8; CDR3: CASSSKRGAYEQYF
J: TRBJ2-5; V: TRBV12-3/TRBV12-4; CDR3: CASTLTGIGETQYF